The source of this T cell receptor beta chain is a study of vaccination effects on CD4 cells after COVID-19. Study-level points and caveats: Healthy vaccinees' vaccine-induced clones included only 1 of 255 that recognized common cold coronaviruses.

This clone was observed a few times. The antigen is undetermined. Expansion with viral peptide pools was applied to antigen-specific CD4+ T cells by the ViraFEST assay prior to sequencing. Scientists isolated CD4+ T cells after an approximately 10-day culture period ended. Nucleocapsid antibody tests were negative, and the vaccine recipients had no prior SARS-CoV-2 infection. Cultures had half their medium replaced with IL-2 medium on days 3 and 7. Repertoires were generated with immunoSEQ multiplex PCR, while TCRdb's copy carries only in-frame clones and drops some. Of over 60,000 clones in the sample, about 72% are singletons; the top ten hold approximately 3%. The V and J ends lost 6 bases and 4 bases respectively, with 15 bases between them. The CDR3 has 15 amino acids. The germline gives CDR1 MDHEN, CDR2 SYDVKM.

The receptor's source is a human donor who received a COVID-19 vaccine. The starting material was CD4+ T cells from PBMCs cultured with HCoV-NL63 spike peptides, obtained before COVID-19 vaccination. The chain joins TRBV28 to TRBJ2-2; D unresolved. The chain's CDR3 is CASSPGELSTGELFF. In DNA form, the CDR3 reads TGTGCCAGCAGCCCCGGAGAGCTATCCACCGGGGAGCTGTTTTTT.